This TCR beta chain was sequenced for a study of cytomegalovirus exposure and HLA in healthy donors. The donors were members of the roughly 120-subject validation cohort (separate from the roughly 660-subject first cohort). Germline V lookup: CDR1 SEHNR, CDR2 FQNEAQ (reference sequence). V was shortened by 1 base and J by 0 bases, with 4 bases between the two germline ends. The CDR3 runs 14 residues. Notes on the study in general: Cytomegalovirus-associated TCR beta chains were listed, numbering some 170. Within the 100 to 150 validation repertoires, first-cohort TCR clusters tended to co-occur, according to a later analysis.

Assay: immunoSEQ multiplex PCR; the TCRdb copy retains only in-frame clones and omits some. In the table there are around 250,000 clones, roughly 89% of which are singletons. Regarding this clone: Antigen: not known.

Sample: PBMCs. The source is a woman aged 18-35 years in good health and CMV-seronegative. V gene TRBV7-9 combines with J gene TRBJ1-5, with D unclear. Written as DNA, the CDR3 is TGTGCCAGCAGCTTAGGCGCTAGCAATCAGCCCCAGCATTTT. Residues: CASSLGASNQPQHF.